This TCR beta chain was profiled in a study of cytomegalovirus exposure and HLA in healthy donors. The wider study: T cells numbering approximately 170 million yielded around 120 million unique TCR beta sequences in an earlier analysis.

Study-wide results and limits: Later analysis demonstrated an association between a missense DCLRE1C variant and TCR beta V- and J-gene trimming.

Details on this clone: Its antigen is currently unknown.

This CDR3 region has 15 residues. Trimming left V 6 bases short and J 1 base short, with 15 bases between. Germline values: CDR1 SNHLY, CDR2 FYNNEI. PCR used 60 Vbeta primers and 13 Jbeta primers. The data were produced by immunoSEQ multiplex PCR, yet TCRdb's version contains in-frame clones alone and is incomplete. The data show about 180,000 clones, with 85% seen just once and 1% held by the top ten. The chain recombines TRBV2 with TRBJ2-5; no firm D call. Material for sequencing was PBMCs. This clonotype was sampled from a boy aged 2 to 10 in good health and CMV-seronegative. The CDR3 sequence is CASSPPLGGQETQYF. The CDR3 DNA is TGTGCCAGCAGCCCCCCTCTAGGTGGCCAAGAGACCCAGTACTTC. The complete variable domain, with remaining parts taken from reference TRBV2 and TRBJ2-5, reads EPEVTQTPSHQVTQMGQEVILRCVPISNHLYFYWYRQILGQKVEFLVSFYNNEISEKSEIFDDQFSVERPDGSNFTLKIRSTKLEDSAMYFCASSPPLGGQETQYFGPGTRLLVL.